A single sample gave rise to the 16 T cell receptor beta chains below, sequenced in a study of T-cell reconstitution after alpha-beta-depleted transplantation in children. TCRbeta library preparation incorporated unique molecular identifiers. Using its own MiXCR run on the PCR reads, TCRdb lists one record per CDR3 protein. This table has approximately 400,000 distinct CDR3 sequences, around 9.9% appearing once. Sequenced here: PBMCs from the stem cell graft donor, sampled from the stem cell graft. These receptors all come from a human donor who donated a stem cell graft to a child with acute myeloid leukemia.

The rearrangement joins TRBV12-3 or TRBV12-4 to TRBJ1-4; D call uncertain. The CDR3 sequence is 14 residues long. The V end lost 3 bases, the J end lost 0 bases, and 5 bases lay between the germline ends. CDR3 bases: TGTGCCAGCAGTTTCGTTGCAACTAATGAAAAACTGTTTTTT. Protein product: CASSFVATNEKLFF.

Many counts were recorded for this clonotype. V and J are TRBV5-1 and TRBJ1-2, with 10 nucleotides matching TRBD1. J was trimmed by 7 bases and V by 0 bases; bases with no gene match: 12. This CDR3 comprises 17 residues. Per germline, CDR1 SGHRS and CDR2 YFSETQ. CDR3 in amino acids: CASSLDRDRGLSSGYTF. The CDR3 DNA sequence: TGCGCCAGCAGCTTGGACCGGGACAGGGGACTATCATCTGGCTACACCTTC.

CDR3 residues: CASSFMMETQYF. CDR3 DNA sequence: TGTGCCAGCAGTTTCATGATGGAGACCCAGTACTTC. The chain carries TRBV5-5 and TRBJ2-5; unclear D gene. Looked up from germline, CDR1 is SGHKS and CDR2 is YYEKEE (reference sequence). V dropped 5 bases and J dropped 5 bases, with 10 bases sitting between them. The CDR3 runs 12 residues.

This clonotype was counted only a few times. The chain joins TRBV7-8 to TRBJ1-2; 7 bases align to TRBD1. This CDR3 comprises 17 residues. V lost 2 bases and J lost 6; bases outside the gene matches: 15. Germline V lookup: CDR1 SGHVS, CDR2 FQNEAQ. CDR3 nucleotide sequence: TGTGCCAGCAGCTTATTCTCTGTGACAGGGAAGGCCGATGGCTACACCTTC. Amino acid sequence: CASSLFSVTGKADGYTF.

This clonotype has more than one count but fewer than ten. CDR3 residues: CASSSRGGPSYNEQFF. CDR3 DNA: TGTGCCAGCAGCTCCCGCGGGGGCCCTTCCTACAATGAGCAGTTCTTC. The V and J genes are TRBV7-8 and TRBJ2-1; perhaps TRBD2 as D (7 bases). The CDR3 totals 16 residues. Germline V gives CDR1 SGHVS, CDR2 FQNEAQ. V lost 4 bases and J 1 base, leaving 14 bases between the germline ends.

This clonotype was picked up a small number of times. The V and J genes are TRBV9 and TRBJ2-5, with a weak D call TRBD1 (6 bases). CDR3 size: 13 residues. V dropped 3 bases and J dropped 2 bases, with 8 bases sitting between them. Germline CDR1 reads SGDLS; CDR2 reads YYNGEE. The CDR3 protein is CASSDGQQETQYF. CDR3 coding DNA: TGTGCCAGCAGCGATGGACAGCAAGAGACCCAGTACTTC.

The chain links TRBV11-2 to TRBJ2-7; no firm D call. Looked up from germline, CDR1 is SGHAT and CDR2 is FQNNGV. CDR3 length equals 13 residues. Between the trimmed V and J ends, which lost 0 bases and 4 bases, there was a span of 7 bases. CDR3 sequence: CASSLDQDYEQYF. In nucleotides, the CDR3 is TGTGCCAGCAGCTTAGACCAGGATTACGAGCAGTACTTC. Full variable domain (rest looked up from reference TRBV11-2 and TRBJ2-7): EAGVAQSPRYKIIEKRQSVAFWCNPISGHATLYWYQQILGQGPKLLIQFQNNGVVDDSQLPKDRFSAERLKGVDSTLKIQPAKLEDSAVYLCASSLDQDYEQYFGPGTRLTVT.

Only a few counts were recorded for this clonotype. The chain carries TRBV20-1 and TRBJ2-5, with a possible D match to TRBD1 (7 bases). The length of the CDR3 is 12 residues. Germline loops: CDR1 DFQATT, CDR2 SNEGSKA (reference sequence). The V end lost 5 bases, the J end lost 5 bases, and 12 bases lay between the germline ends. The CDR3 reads CSALPGGETQYF. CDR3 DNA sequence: TGCAGTGCTCTCCCAGGGGGGGAGACCCAGTACTTC.

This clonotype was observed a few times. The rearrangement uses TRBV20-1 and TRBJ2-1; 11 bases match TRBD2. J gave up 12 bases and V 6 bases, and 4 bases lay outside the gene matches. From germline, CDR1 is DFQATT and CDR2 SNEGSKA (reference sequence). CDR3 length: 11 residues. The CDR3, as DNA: TGCAGTGCAGAGACTAGCGGGGTGCAGTTCTTC. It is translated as CSAETSGVQFF.

The CDR3 DNA sequence: TGTGCCAGCAGGACGTCAGCCAGCTACGAGCAGTACGTC. It codes for CASRTSASYEQYV. The chain combines TRBV2 with TRBJ2-7; D uncertain. This CDR3 is built from 13 residues. Trimming stripped 6 bases from V and 3 bases from J, with 12 bases between. Germline assignment: CDR1 SNHLY and CDR2 FYNNEI.

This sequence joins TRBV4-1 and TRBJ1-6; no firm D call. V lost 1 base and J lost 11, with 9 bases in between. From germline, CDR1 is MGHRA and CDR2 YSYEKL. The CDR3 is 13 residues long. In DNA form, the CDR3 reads TGCGCCAGCAGCCAAGTGGCCCCTGCACCCCTCCACTTT. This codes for CASSQVAPAPLHF.

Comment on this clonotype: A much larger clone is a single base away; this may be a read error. The CDR3 region has the DNA TGCAGTGGACTAGCGGGGCTACAAAAGACCCAGTACTTC. This gives the protein CSGLAGLQKTQYF. The chain uses TRBV20-1 and TRBJ2-5, with TRBD2 identical over 11 bases. Germline CDR1 DFQATT, CDR2 SNEGSKA (reference sequence). Trimming took 7 bases from V and 6 from J; bases not matched to a gene: 7. CDR3 length equals 13 residues.

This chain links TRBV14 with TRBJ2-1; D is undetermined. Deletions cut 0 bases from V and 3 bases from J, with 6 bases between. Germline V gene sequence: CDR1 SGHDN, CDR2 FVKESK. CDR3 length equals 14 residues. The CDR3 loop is CASSQDWNYNEQFF. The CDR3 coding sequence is TGTGCCAGCAGCCAAGATTGGAACTACAATGAGCAGTTCTTC.

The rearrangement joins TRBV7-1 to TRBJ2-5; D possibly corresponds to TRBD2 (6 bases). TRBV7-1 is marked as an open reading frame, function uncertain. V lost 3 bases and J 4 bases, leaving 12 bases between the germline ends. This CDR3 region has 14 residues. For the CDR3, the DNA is TGTGCCAGCAGCTCCTCCGGGGGAGGAGAGACCCAGTACTTC. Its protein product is CASSSSGGGETQYF.

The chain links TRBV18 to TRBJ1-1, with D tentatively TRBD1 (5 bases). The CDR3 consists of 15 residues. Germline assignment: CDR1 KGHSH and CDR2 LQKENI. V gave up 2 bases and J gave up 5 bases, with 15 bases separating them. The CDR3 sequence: CASSPKGGARTEAFF. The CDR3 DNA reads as TGTGCCAGCTCACCAAAAGGAGGGGCGCGGACTGAAGCTTTCTTT.

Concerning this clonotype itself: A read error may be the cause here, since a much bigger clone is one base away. As DNA, the CDR3 is TGTGCCATCGGTCAGCATAGCGGGGGGGAAGACAATGAGCAGTTCTTC. This gives the protein CAIGQHSGGEDNEQFF. This chain uses TRBV10-3 with TRBJ2-1; 11 bases match TRBD2. The CDR3 runs 16 residues. The V segment lost 8 bases and the J segment 5 bases; nucleotides outside the gene matches: 11. CDR1 ENHRY and CDR2 SYGVKD come from the germline V gene.